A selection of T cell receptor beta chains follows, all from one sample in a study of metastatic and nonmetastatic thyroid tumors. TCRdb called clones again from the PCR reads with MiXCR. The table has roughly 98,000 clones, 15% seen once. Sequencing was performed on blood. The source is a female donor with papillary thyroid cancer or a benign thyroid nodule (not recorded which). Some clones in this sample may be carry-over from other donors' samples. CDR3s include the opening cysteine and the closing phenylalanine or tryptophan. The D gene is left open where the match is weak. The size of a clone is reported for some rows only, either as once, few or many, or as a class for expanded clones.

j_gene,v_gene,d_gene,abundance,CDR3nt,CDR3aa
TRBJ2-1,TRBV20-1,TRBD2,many,TGCAGTGCACTTACTAGCGGGGGGTACAATGAGCAGTTCTTC,CSALTSGGYNEQFF
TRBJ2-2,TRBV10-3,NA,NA,TGTGCCATCAGTAGGGCCGGACGGGACACCGGGGAGCTGTTTTTT,CAISRAGRDTGELFF
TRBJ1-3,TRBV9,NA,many,TGTGCCAGCAGCCAGGTGGTCTATGGAAACACCATATATTTT,CASSQVVYGNTIYF
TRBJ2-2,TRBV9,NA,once,TGTGCCAGCAGCGCGTCGTGGGGGATGGGGACCGGGGAGCTGTTTTTT,CASSASWGMGTGELFF
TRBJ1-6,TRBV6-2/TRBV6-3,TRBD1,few,TGTGCCAGCAGTTACTCCCGGGACAGGCGATATTCACCCCTCCACTTT,CASSYSRDRRYSPLHF
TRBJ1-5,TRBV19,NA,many,TGTGCCAGTAGTATAGACAGGGCCTACCAGCCCCAGCATTTT,CASSIDRAYQPQHF
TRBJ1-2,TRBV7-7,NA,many,TGTGCTAAGAGGGGGTCGGTAGGAGGCTACACCTTC,CAKRGSVGGYTF
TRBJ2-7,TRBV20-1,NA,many,TGCAGTGCTAGCCTCCAGTCGGACGAGCAGTACTTC,CSASLQSDEQYF
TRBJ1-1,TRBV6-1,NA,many,TGTGCCAGCACCCCCGGTGGGCCTATGAACACTGAAGCTTTCTTT,CASTPGGPMNTEAFF
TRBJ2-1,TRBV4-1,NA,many,TGCGCCAGCAGCCAAGAAAGCTGGGGGAATGAACAGTTCTTC,CASSQESWGNEQFF
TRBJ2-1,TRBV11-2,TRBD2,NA,TGTGCCAGCAGCATGACTAGCGGGAAAGACAATGAGCAGTTCTTC,CASSMTSGKDNEQFF
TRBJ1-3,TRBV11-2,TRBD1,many,TGTGCCAGCAGTCCCACCCATAACAGGGGATCGGGAAACACCATATATTTT,CASSPTHNRGSGNTIYF
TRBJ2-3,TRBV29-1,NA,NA,TGCAGCGTTGGCAGCGGGTCCGCTGATACGCAGTATTTT,CSVGSGSADTQYF
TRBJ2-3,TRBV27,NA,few,TGTGCCACCAGGGGTTGTGCGGTTAGCACAGATACGCAGTATTTT,CATRGCAVSTDTQYF
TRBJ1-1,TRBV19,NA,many,TGTGCCAGTAGTATCGTTACCCCTGGGGACACTGAAGCTTTCTTT,CASSIVTPGDTEAFF
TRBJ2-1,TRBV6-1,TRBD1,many,TGTGCCAGCGTGGACAGGGGATACAATGAGCAGTTCTTC,CASVDRGYNEQFF
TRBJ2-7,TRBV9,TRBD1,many,TGTGCCAGCAGCCCCCAGGGGACAGGGACCTACGAGCAGTACTTC,CASSPQGTGTYEQYF
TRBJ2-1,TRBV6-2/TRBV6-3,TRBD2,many,TGTGCCAGCAGTCCCTTTAGCGGGGGGGCCTACAATGAGCAGTTCTTC,CASSPFSGGAYNEQFF
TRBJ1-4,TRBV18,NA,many,TGTGCCAGCTCACCACTGGGACGGGACGATGAAAAACTGTTTTTT,CASSPLGRDDEKLFF
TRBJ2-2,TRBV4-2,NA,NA,TGTGCCAGCAGCCAAGTACAGAACGGGGAGCTGTTTTTT,CASSQVQNGELFF
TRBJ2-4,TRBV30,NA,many,TGTGCCTGGACACCCGGACAAAAAAACATTCAGTACTTC,CAWTPGQKNIQYF
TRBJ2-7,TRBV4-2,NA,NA,TGTGCCAGGGGATCCGGGGGTTGGGACCATCACTACGAGCAGTACTTC,CARGSGGWDHHYEQYF
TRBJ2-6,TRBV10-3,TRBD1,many,TGTGCCATCAGAGGACAGGGAGTACACGTCCTGACTTTC,CAIRGQGVHVLTF
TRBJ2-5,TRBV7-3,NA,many,TGTGCCAGCAGCTTAGCGCCGAAAGAGACCCAGTACTTC,CASSLAPKETQYF
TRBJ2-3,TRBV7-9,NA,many,TGTGCCAGCAGCTCCGGACAGTCCTGGGATACGCAGTATTTT,CASSSGQSWDTQYF
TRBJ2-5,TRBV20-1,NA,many,TGCAGTGCTTGGGACCGTATGGAGACCCAGTACTTC,CSAWDRMETQYF
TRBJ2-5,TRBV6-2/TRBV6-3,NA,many,TGTGCCAGCAGTTACTCGGGTAGCTTGGATTTCGTGGAGACCCAGTACTTC,CASSYSGSLDFVETQYF
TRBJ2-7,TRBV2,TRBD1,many,TGTGCCAGCAGGGACATGGACAGGGGTTACGAGCAGTACTTC,CASRDMDRGYEQYF